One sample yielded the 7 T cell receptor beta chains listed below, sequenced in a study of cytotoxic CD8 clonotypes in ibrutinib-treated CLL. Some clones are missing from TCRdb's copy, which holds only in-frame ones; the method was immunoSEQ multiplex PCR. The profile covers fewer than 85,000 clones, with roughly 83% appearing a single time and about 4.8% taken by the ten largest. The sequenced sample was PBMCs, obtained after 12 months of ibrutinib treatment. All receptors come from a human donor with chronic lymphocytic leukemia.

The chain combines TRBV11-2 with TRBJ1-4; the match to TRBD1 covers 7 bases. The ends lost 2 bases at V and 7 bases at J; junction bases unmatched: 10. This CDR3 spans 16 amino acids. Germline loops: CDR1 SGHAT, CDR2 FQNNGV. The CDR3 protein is CASSLSLGGYSEKLFF. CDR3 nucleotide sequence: TGTGCCAGCAGCTTAAGTTTAGGGGGCTATAGTGAAAAACTGTTTTTT. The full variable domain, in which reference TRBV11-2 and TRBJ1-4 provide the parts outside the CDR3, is EAGVAQSPRYKIIEKRQSVAFWCNPISGHATLYWYQQILGQGPKLLIQFQNNGVVDDSQLPKDRFSAERLKGVDSTLKIQPAKLEDSAVYLCASSLSLGGYSEKLFFGSGTQLSVL.

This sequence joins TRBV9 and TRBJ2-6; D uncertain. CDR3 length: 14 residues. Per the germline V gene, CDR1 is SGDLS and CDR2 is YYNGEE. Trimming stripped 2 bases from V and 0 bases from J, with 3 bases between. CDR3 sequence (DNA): TGTGCCAGCAGCGTCAGCTCTGGGGCCAACGTCCTGACTTTC. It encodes CASSVSSGANVLTF.

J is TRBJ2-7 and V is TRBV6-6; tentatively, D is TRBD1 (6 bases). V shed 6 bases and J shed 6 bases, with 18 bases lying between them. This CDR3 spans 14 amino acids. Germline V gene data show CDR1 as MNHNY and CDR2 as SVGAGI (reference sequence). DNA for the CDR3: TGTGCCAGCAGCCTACAAAGAGGACAGTCCGAGCAGTACTTC. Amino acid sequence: CASSLQRGQSEQYF.

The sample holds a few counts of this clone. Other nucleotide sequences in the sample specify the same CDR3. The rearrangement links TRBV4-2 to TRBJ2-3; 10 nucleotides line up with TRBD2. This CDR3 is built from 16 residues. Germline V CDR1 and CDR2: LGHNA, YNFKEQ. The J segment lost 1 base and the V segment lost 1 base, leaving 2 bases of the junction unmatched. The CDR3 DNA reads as TGTGCCAGCAGCCAAGCGGGGACTAGCGGCACAGATACGCAGTATTTT. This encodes CASSQAGTSGTDTQYF.

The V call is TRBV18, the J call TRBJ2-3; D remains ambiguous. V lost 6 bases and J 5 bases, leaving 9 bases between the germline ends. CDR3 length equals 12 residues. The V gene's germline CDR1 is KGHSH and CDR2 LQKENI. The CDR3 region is CASSPLGDTQYF. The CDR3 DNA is TGTGCCAGCTCCCCCTTGGGAGATACGCAGTATTTT. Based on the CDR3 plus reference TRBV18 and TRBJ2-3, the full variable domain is NAGVMQNPRHLVRRRGQEARLRCSPMKGHSHVYWYRQLPEEGLKFMVYLQKENIIDESGMPKERFSAEFPKEGPSILRIQQVVRGDSAAYFCASSPLGDTQYFGPGTRLTVL.

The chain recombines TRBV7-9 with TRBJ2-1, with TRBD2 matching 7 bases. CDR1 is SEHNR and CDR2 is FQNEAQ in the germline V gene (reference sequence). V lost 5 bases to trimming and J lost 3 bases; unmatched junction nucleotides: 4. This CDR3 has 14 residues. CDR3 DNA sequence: TGTGCCAGCAGCCAGCGGGACTACTACAATGAGCAGTTCTTC. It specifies CASSQRDYYNEQFF.

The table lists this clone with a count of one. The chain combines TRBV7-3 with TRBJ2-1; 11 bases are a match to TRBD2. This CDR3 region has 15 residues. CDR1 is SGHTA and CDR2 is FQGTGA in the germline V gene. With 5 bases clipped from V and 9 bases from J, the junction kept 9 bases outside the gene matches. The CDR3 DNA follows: TGTGCCAGCAGCGCCACTAGCGGGAGAGGGACTGAGCAGTTCTTC. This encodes CASSATSGRGTEQFF. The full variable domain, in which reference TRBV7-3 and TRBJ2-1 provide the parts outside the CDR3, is GAGVSQTPSNKVTEKGKYVELRCDPISGHTALYWYRQSLGQGPEFLIYFQGTGAADDSGLPNDRFFAVRPEGSVSTLKIQRTERGDSAVYLCASSATSGRGTEQFFGPGTRLTVL.